This TCR beta chain was documented in a study of T cell responses to AZD1222 COVID-19 vaccine. Study outcomes and limitations: Spike-specific TCR breadth and depth were elevated following two AZD1222 doses. Sampled repertoires all dated from after the peak T cell response.

Germline loops: CDR1 SQVTM, CDR2 ANQGSEA. CDR3 length: 14 amino acids. Trimming took 3 bases from V and 2 from J, leaving 10 bases between them. Sequencing used immunoSEQ multiplex PCR; TCRdb keeps in-frame clones, though not all of them. The table shows over 150,000 clones, with roughly 90% occurring only once. This clone was observed a single time. Its cognate antigen is unknown. The TCR comes from an adult who received the AZD1222 COVID-19 vaccine. The chain is built from TRBV29-1 and TRBJ2-2, with unresolved D. This specimen was peripheral blood, taken 28 days after the second AZD1222 dose. CDR3 DNA: TGCAGCGTTGATCCGCTAGATAACACCGGGGAGCTGTTTTTT. The encoded protein is CSVDPLDNTGELFF.